This paragraph reports one T cell receptor (beta chain). Its antigen is not identified. The data stem from a study of cytomegalovirus exposure and HLA in healthy donors. General study points: High specificity and sensitivity for cytomegalovirus status were reported for the classifier. Associated with HLA alleles at 0.05 false discovery rate in a later analysis were around 15,000 TCR beta sequences. The authors reported that TCR beta sequences could predict HLA-A and HLA-B alleles. These predictions were accurate for most subjects in the first cohort.

The PCR made use of 60 Vbeta and 13 Jbeta primers. TCRdb's table, derived via immunoSEQ multiplex PCR, lists solely in-frame clones and lacks some. The sample records around 94,000 clones, over 65% being singletons. This CDR3 has 14 residues. Per the germline V gene, CDR1 is SGHTA and CDR2 is FQGNSA. Unmatched junction bases numbered 8, after V lost 10 bases and J lost 6 bases. Donors were ostensibly healthy at sampling, although undocumented immune exposures were probable. The sample consisted of PBMCs. The gene calls are TRBV7-2 and TRBJ2-1; 11 nucleotides agree with TRBD2. The sequence came from a man in his thirties or forties in good health and CMV-seronegative. Here the CDR3 reads CATAVAGGLNEQFF. The CDR3 DNA follows: TGTGCCACCGCGGTAGCGGGGGGGCTCAATGAGCAGTTCTTC.